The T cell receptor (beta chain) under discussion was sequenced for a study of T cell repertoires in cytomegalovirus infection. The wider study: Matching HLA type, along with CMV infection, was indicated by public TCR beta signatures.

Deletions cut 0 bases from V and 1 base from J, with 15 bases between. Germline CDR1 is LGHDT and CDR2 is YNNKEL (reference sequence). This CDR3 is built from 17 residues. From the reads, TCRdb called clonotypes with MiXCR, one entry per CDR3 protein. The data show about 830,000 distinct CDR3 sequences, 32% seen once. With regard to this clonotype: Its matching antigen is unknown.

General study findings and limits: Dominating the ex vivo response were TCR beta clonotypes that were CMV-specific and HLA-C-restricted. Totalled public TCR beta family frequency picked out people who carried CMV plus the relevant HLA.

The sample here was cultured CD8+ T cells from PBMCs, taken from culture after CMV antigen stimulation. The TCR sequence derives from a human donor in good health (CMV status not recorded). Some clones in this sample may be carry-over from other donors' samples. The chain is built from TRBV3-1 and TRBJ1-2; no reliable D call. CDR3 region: CASSQDLAAPVNYGYTF. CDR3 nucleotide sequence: TGTGCCAGCAGCCAAGACTTGGCAGCGCCCGTTAACTATGGCTACACCTTC.